This is a list of T cell receptor beta chains from one sample in a study of blood T cell repertoires in COVID-19. The method was immunoSEQ multiplex PCR; TCRdb's version includes in-frame clones alone and lacks a portion of them. The repertoire holds 150,000 to 160,000 clones, less than 95% seen once, with about 0.55% in the top ten. Sequencing was performed on peripheral blood. All receptors come from a man aged 50 to 59 with acute or convalescent COVID-19. Both conserved end residues are part of each CDR3. The D gene is left open where the match is weak. Size is stated for part of the rows, as once, few or many counts, or as a class when the clone is expanded.

d_call | j_call | clone_size | v_call | cdr3_nt | cdr3_aa
TRBD1 | TRBJ2-1 | few | TRBV7-3 | TGTGCCAGCAGCTTGGGCAGGGGGTATGAGCAGTTCTTC | CASSLGRGYEQFF
. | TRBJ1-1 | . | TRBV27 | TGTGCCAGCAGTTTTAATGGCGGTTTCGGTGAAGCTTTCTTT | CASSFNGGFGEAFF
TRBD2 | TRBJ2-1 | once | TRBV28 | TGTGCCAGCAGTTTAGGGGGACTAGTGGCATTCTTC | CASSLGGLVAFF
TRBD2 | TRBJ2-3 | . | TRBV5-1 | TGCGCCAGCAGCTCGGGACTAGCGGGGTTAGATACGCAGTATTTT | CASSSGLAGLDTQYF
. | TRBJ2-7 | once | TRBV2 | TGTGCCAGCAGTGGACTAGTACTCGAGCAGTACTTC | CASSGLVLEQYF
. | TRBJ1-2 | . | TRBV5-5 | TGTGCCAGCAGCTTCAGACAGGAACTCGGCTATGGCTACACCTTC | CASSFRQELGYGYTF
. | TRBJ1-3 | . | TRBV2 | TGTGCCAGCAGCCTCCAGGATTACTCTGGAAACACCATATATTTT | CASSLQDYSGNTIYF
. | TRBJ2-4 | once | TRBV4-1 | TGCGCCAGCAGCCCAGGGGGGATTCAGTACTTC | CASSPGGIQYF
. | TRBJ1-1 | . | TRBV6-5 | TGTGCCAGCAGGGGGGGTTCCTTGAACACTGAAGCTTTCTTT | CASRGGSLNTEAFF
. | TRBJ2-2 | . | TRBV11-2 | TGTGCCAGCAGCCCAGGGAATGGGAACACCGGGGAGCTGTTTTTT | CASSPGNGNTGELFF
TRBD2 | TRBJ2-2 | . | TRBV4-2 | TGTGCCAGCAGCCAAACTAGCGGGAGGGCCAGCACCGGGGAGCTGTTTTTT | CASSQTSGRASTGELFF
TRBD1 | TRBJ2-1 | few | TRBV2 | TGTGCCAGCAGGGGACAGGGGGCGGTGCAGTTCTTC | CASRGQGAVQFF
. | TRBJ1-3 | . | TRBV6-2/TRBV6-3 | TGTGCCAGCAGTACCGCCGACAGGAGATTACTCTCTGGAAACACCATATATTTT | CASSTADRRLLSGNTIYF
. | TRBJ1-6 | once | TRBV19 | TGTGCCAGTAGTATTGGAGGACAGACGAATTCACCCCTCCACTTT | CASSIGGQTNSPLHF
. | TRBJ2-2 | . | TRBV7-2 | TGTGCCAGCAGTGCTCAGGGAATGAACACCGGGGAGCTGTTTTTT | CASSAQGMNTGELFF
. | TRBJ1-6 | . | TRBV12-3/TRBV12-4 | TGTGCCAGTCGTCAGGGGCTTGATTCACCCCTCCACTTT | CASRQGLDSPLHF
. | TRBJ1-1 | . | TRBV6-5 | TGTGCCAGCAGGGGCAGGGCCCGAGGTGAAGCTTTCTTT | CASRGRARGEAFF
TRBD1 | TRBJ1-6 | . | TRBV6-5 | TGTGCCAGCAGTCAGACAGGGGAAGGGTCACCCCTCCACTTT | CASSQTGEGSPLHF
. | TRBJ1-6 | . | TRBV3-1/TRBV3-2 | TGTGCCAGCAGCCAAGGGGGGCTTTCACCCCTCCACTTT | CASSQGGLSPLHF
TRBD2 | TRBJ2-3 | . | TRBV3-1/TRBV3-2 | TGTGCCAGCAGCCACGCCCTAGCGGGAGGGCCAGATACGCAGTATTTT | CASSHALAGGPDTQYF
. | TRBJ1-6 | . | TRBV5-6 | TGTGCCAGCAGCTTGGTCGTGACAGGTGATTCACCCCTCCACTTT | CASSLVVTGDSPLHF
TRBD2 | TRBJ2-5 | . | TRBV4-2 | TGTGCCAGCAGCCAAGAAGGACTAGCGGGGGCCCAAGAGACCCAGTACTTC | CASSQEGLAGAQETQYF
TRBD1 | TRBJ2-2 | . | TRBV7-3 | TGTGCCAGCAGCAAAAACCCCGGGACAGGGGGGAACACCGGGGAGCTGTTTTTT | CASSKNPGTGGNTGELFF
. | TRBJ2-7 | . | TRBV27 | TGTGCCAGCAGTTTGACGAGGGACTTCTACGAGCAGTACTTC | CASSLTRDFYEQYF
TRBD1 | TRBJ1-1 | . | TRBV29-1 | TGCAGCGTCCTGACAGGGGGCACTGAAGCTTTCTTT | CSVLTGGTEAFF
. | TRBJ1-3 | . | TRBV5-6 | TGTGCCAGCAAGTGGGGGGGCCAAAACTCCGGAAACACCATATATTTT | CASKWGGQNSGNTIYF
. | TRBJ1-6 | . | TRBV7-3 | TGTGCCAGCAGCTTGCAGCCAGGGGCAAATTCACCCCTCCACTTT | CASSLQPGANSPLHF
. | TRBJ1-5 | . | TRBV6-6 | TGTGCCAGCAGTTATGGGGCTTCCAATCAGCCCCAGCATTTT | CASSYGASNQPQHF
TRBD2 | TRBJ2-5 | few | TRBV29-1 | TGCAGCGCTGGACTAGCGGCTGAGACCCAGTACTTC | CSAGLAAETQYF
. | TRBJ1-2 | few | TRBV27 | TGTGCCAGCAGTTCCAGGGGTGGCTACACCTTC | CASSSRGGYTF
. | TRBJ1-6 | . | TRBV27 | TGTGCCAGCATCCCACGGGGGGCGTACGGTTCACCCCTCCACTTT | CASIPRGAYGSPLHF
. | TRBJ2-1 | . | TRBV11-3 | TGTGCCAGCAGCTTAGGAGGAGACCCAACCTACAATGAGCAGTTCTTC | CASSLGGDPTYNEQFF
. | TRBJ2-1 | . | TRBV5-4 | TGTGCCAGCAGCTTTAGCCGGATGCTCTCCTACAATGAGCAGTTCTTC | CASSFSRMLSYNEQFF
TRBD1 | TRBJ1-1 | . | TRBV4-2 | TGTGCCAGCAGCCAAGAAGAGGGGGCAGGAAGCACTGAAGCTTTCTTT | CASSQEEGAGSTEAFF
. | TRBJ1-6 | . | TRBV28 | TGTGCCAGCAGTTTAGGCCAGTATAATTCACCCCTCCACTTT | CASSLGQYNSPLHF
. | TRBJ2-1 | . | TRBV5-1 | TGCGCCAGCAGCTTGGAGGGGCTAGCGCGGAATGAGCAGTTCTTC | CASSLEGLARNEQFF
. | TRBJ2-3 | . | TRBV5-1 | TGCGCCAGCAGCTTGGATGGGGGCCCAGATACGCAGTATTTT | CASSLDGGPDTQYF
TRBD1 | TRBJ1-3 | . | TRBV28 | TGTGCCAGCACCCCTGGGACAGACTCTGGAAACACCATATATTTT | CASTPGTDSGNTIYF
TRBD1 | TRBJ2-7 | once | TRBV4-1 | TGCGCCAGCAGCCAAGATCACAGGGGGTCCTACGAGCAGTACTTC | CASSQDHRGSYEQYF
. | TRBJ1-1 | . | TRBV6-5 | TGTGCCAGCAGTTACTCGACTCCAACTAAAGCTTTCTTT | CASSYSTPTKAFF
TRBD1 | TRBJ1-4 | . | TRBV2 | TGTGCCAGCAGCTGGGGGACAGGGGCGGCTGAAAAACTGTTTTTT | CASSWGTGAAEKLFF
TRBD1 | TRBJ2-3 | . | TRBV12-5 | TGTGCTAGTGGTTTGGGGGGACAGTATGGGCCGCAGTATTTT | CASGLGGQYGPQYF
. | TRBJ2-2 | . | TRBV6-5 | TGTGCCAGCAGTTACGGTTCAGGGGTAAACACCGGGGAGCTGTTTTTT | CASSYGSGVNTGELFF
. | TRBJ1-4 | . | TRBV3-1/TRBV3-2 | TGTGCCAGCAGCTACCGGAGGGGTAGTGCTAATGAAAAACTGTTTTTT | CASSYRRGSANEKLFF
TRBD1 | TRBJ2-3 | . | TRBV7-3 | TGTGCCAGCAGCTTAATCGCAGACCGGATTGGCAGGGGGCTTTCTAGCACAGATACGCAGTATTTT | CASSLIADRIGRGLSSTDTQYF